A single sample is the source of the 30 T cell receptor beta chains below, sequenced in a study of blood T cell repertoires in COVID-19. Profiling relied on immunoSEQ multiplex PCR, and the TCRdb table lists in-frame clones only, not all of them. This table holds 200,000 to 250,000 clones, 84% found once. Sequencing was done on a sample of peripheral blood. The receptors here all came from a man younger than 45 with active or convalescent COVID-19.

The V and J genes are TRBV27 and TRBJ1-4, with D unclear. Per the germline V gene, CDR1 is MNHEY and CDR2 is SMNVEV (reference sequence). The CDR3 totals 14 residues. V shed 6 bases and J shed 6 bases, with 14 bases lying between them. In DNA form, the CDR3 reads TGTGCCAGCAGCCTCTGGGGTAGCGATGAAAAACTGTTTTTT. Its protein is CASSLWGSDEKLFF.

The rearrangement uses TRBV7-2 and TRBJ2-1; TRBD2 agrees at 13 bases. Germline V gene lookup returns CDR1 SGHTA and CDR2 FQGNSA. This CDR3 comprises 15 residues. V lost 1 base and J lost 9; bases outside the gene matches: 3. The chain's CDR3 is CASSLGLAGGSEQFF. The DNA of the CDR3 is TGTGCCAGCAGCTTAGGACTAGCGGGGGGAAGTGAGCAGTTCTTC.

V is TRBV28 and J is TRBJ2-7; D might be TRBD1 (5 bases). CDR1 and CDR2 (germline): MDHEN, SYDVKM. This CDR3 region has 15 residues. Between the trimmed V and J ends, which lost 4 bases and 5 bases, there was a span of 18 bases. The CDR3 loop is CASSSLQVTLNEQYF. The CDR3 DNA reads as TGTGCCAGCAGTTCCTTACAGGTAACTCTCAACGAGCAGTACTTC.

This clone has a single count. The chain combines TRBV19 with TRBJ2-2; possibly TRBD1 for D (6 bases). Germline-derived CDR1 and CDR2 are LNHDA and SQIVND (reference sequence). This CDR3 is 15 amino acids long. Trimming removed 4 bases from V and 0 bases from J, with 9 bases in between. This CDR3 is CASSNPGANTGELFF. In DNA form, the CDR3 reads TGTGCCAGTAGTAATCCAGGGGCGAACACCGGGGAGCTGTTTTTT.

J is TRBJ2-1 and V is TRBV6-2 or TRBV6-3; 8 bases agree with TRBD2. In germline, CDR1 is MNHEY, CDR2 SVGEGT. CDR3 length equals 16 residues. Germline trimming cut 1 base from V and 4 bases from J; bases unmatched to any gene: 6. The CDR3 DNA reads TGTGCCAGCAGTTACTACCGGGGGGGCTATTACAATGAGCAGTTCTTC. It encodes CASSYYRGGYYNEQFF.

This clone was found once. V and J are TRBV15 and TRBJ1-6; D not certain. This CDR3 spans 15 amino acids. V lost 3 bases to trimming and J lost 9 bases, with 15 bases between them. CDR1 LNHNV and CDR2 YYDKDF come from the germline V gene (reference sequence). The CDR3 protein is CATSSQLGEVSPLHF. CDR3 DNA sequence: TGTGCCACCAGCAGCCAGCTTGGGGAGGTTTCACCCCTCCACTTT.

The rearrangement joins TRBV29-1 to TRBJ1-2; D perhaps matches TRBD1 (5 bases). Germline CDR1 reads SQVTM; CDR2 reads ANQGSEA. V was trimmed by 4 bases and J by 6 bases, leaving 12 bases between them. The CDR3 has 12 residues. CDR3 sequence: CSVGGGSDGYTF. The CDR3 DNA is TGCAGCGTTGGGGGGGGGAGCGATGGCTACACCTTC.

J is TRBJ1-2 and V is TRBV7-9; D gene unclear. V was cut by 5 bases and J by 4 bases, with 5 bases left in between. CDR3 length equals 11 residues. Germline-derived CDR1 and CDR2 are SEHNR and FQNEAQ (reference sequence). The CDR3 bases are TGTGCCAGCAGCCAGTCCTATGGCTACACCTTC. Its protein is CASSQSYGYTF.

This chain connects TRBV30 to TRBJ2-2; 9 nucleotides match TRBD1. Trimming took 1 base from V and 0 from J; bases not matched to a gene: 0. There are 15 residues in the CDR3. Germline CDR1 GTSNPN, CDR2 SVGIG (reference sequence). The CDR3 DNA sequence: TGTGCCTGGAGTGGGACAGGGGCGAACACCGGGGAGCTGTTTTTT. It encodes CAWSGTGANTGELFF.

This clone was recorded once. The CDR3 here is CASIPQGNTGELFF. The CDR3 bases are TGTGCCAGTATACCCCAGGGGAACACCGGGGAGCTGTTTTTT. The rearrangement links TRBV19 to TRBJ2-2; a weak D match, TRBD1 (5 bases). From germline, CDR1 is LNHDA and CDR2 SQIVND (reference sequence). V shed 7 bases and J shed 1 base, with 10 bases lying between them. This CDR3 comprises 14 residues. Looking up the rest from reference TRBV19 and TRBJ2-2 gives the full variable domain: DGGITQSPKYLFRKEGQNVTLSCEQNLNHDAMYWYRQDPGQGLRLIYYSQIVNDFQKGDIAEGYSVSREKKESFPLTVTSAQKNPTAFYLCASIPQGNTGELFFGEGSRLTVL.

V gene TRBV15 combines with J gene TRBJ1-2; D call uncertain. CDR1 and CDR2 (germline): LNHNV, YYDKDF (reference sequence). CDR3 length: 16 residues. With 0 bases removed from V and 1 base from J, the gap between germline ends came to 12 bases. The CDR3 here is CATSRDISGLNYGYTF. The CDR3, as DNA: TGTGCCACCAGCAGAGATATCAGTGGGCTTAACTATGGCTACACCTTC.

This clone has only one observation. The genes are TRBV28 and TRBJ1-6, with D possibly TRBD1 on 5 matching bases. This CDR3 region has 14 residues. Per germline, CDR1 MDHEN and CDR2 SYDVKM. V was trimmed by 7 bases and J by 8 bases, leaving 15 bases between them. In DNA, the CDR3 is TGTGCCAGCACCATGGGAGGGGCTTATTCACCCCTCCACTTT. It codes for CASTMGGAYSPLHF.

This clone was detected only a few times. V and J are TRBV3-1 (or the pseudogene TRBV3-2) and TRBJ2-3; D unclear. V dropped 1 base and J dropped 5 bases, with 7 bases sitting between them. This CDR3 has 13 residues. CDR1 is LGHDT, CDR2 YNNKEL, per germline (reference sequence). CDR3 in amino acids: CASSQVYRDTQYF. Written as DNA, the CDR3 is TGTGCCAGCAGCCAAGTCTATCGAGATACGCAGTATTTT.

This clone was seen a handful of times. This rearrangement joins TRBV10-1 to TRBJ1-2, with TRBD1 as a possible D gene (6 bases). V dropped 4 bases and J dropped 8 bases, with 17 bases sitting between them. This CDR3 has 14 residues. Germline CDR1 WNHNN, CDR2 SYGVQD (reference sequence). CDR3 amino acids: CASSGSDSRRGYTF. As DNA, the CDR3 is TGCGCCAGCAGTGGGTCGGACAGTCGGAGGGGCTACACCTTC.

The chain carries TRBV6-1 and TRBJ2-7; 8 bases map to TRBD1. Germline CDR1 MNHNS, CDR2 SASEGT. V was pared by 0 bases and J by 4 bases, with 8 bases of the junction left unmatched. CDR3 size: 16 residues. The CDR3 spells CASSEATETGVYEQYF. CDR3 in DNA: TGTGCCAGCAGTGAAGCAACCGAGACAGGGGTGTACGAGCAGTACTTC.

With regard to this clone: The sample contains more than one DNA sequence encoding this CDR3. The chain employs TRBV5-1 and TRBJ2-3; possibly TRBD1 for D (6 bases). This CDR3 is 13 amino acids long. With 2 bases removed from V and 6 bases from J, the gap between germline ends came to 10 bases. The germline CDR1 and CDR2 sequences are SGHRS and YFSETQ. The CDR3 reads CASSLQGTDTQYF. The CDR3 coding sequence is TGCGCCAGCAGCTTACAGGGTACGGATACGCAGTATTTT.

The chain employs TRBV19 and TRBJ1-2, with D possibly being TRBD1 (6 bases). Trimming removed 5 bases from V and 1 base from J, with 23 bases in between. The germline gives CDR1 LNHDA, CDR2 SQIVND (reference sequence). The CDR3 covers 18 residues. For the CDR3, the DNA is TGTGCCAGTAGTCCGGGGGGGCGGCGCCGAATTCTTAACTATGGCTACACCTTC. Encoded protein: CASSPGGRRRILNYGYTF.

The rearrangement links TRBV6-6 to TRBJ1-2; 10 bases align to TRBD1. CDR1 and CDR2 from the germline V gene are MNHNY and SVGAGI (reference sequence). The V and J ends lost 6 bases and 8 bases, in that order; junction bases with no gene match: 9. This CDR3 region has 14 residues. CDR3 in DNA: TGTGCCAGCAGGCCCCCGGGACAGGGGTCCGGCTACACCTTC. Translated: CASRPPGQGSGYTF.

The J gene is TRBJ2-5, the V gene TRBV24-1; perhaps TRBD2 as D (8 bases). In germline, CDR1 is KGHDR, CDR2 SFDVKD. Deletions cut 4 bases from V and 9 bases from J, with 26 bases between. CDR3 length: 17 residues. The CDR3 coding sequence is TGTGCCACCAGTGAACGACAGGGACTAGGGGGGGGCATTGCCCAGTACTTC. It encodes CATSERQGLGGGIAQYF.

This clone was seen a handful of times. The chain combines TRBV7-8 with TRBJ2-2; 8 bases are a match to TRBD1. CDR1 SGHVS and CDR2 FQNEAQ come from the germline V gene. The CDR3 totals 15 residues. V shed 3 bases and J 4 bases; nucleotides not matched to a gene: 4. Here the CDR3 DNA reads TGTGCCAGCAGCTTTCAGGGGGCGCTCACCGGGGAGCTGTTTTTT. Amino acids: CASSFQGALTGELFF.

The chain is built from TRBV28 and TRBJ1-2; 7 bases are shared with TRBD1. The CDR3 totals 15 residues. In germline, CDR1 is MDHEN, CDR2 SYDVKM. Trimming cost V 4 bases and J 5 bases; bases outside gene matches: 10. The CDR3 DNA is TGTGCCAGCAGTTCCCCCGCCGGGACAGAGTATGGCTACACCTTC. Its protein is CASSSPAGTEYGYTF.

This chain joins TRBV5-4 and TRBJ2-3; TRBD2 aligns across 11 bases. CDR3 length equals 14 residues. Germline V lookup: CDR1 SGHNT, CDR2 YYREEE (reference sequence). V was clipped by 5 bases and J by 4 bases; unmatched bases: 3. CDR3 sequence (DNA): TGTGCCAGCAGTAGCGGGGGGGCGGCAGATACGCAGTATTTT. The encoded protein is CASSSGGAADTQYF.

V and J are TRBV4-3 and TRBJ2-1, with 12 bases that match TRBD2. CDR1 and CDR2 (germline): LGHNA, YSLEER. V trimming: 1 base; J trimming: 9 bases; junction bases outside the gene matches: 10. This CDR3 has 17 residues. CDR3 region: CASSQAGSSGGGREQFF. In DNA form, the CDR3 reads TGCGCCAGCAGCCAAGCCGGCTCTAGCGGGGGGGGGCGTGAGCAGTTCTTC.

This clone was seen only a few times. The chain couples TRBV28 to TRBJ1-5; maybe TRBD1 (6 bases). Germline CDR1 reads MDHEN; CDR2 reads SYDVKM. V was clipped by 7 bases and J by 1 base, with 17 bases between them. This CDR3 is built from 16 residues. The CDR3 reads CASTTGGRYSNQPQHF. Here the CDR3 DNA reads TGTGCCAGCACCACGGGGGGCCGTTACAGCAATCAGCCCCAGCATTTT.

The chain is built from TRBV27 and TRBJ1-5; D is uncertain. This CDR3 contains 14 residues. CDR1 and CDR2 from the germline V gene are MNHEY and SMNVEV (reference sequence). V lost 7 bases, J lost 5 bases, and 15 bases lay in between. DNA for the CDR3: TGTGCCAGCACCCCCGAGGTGCCCGATCAGCCCCAGCATTTT. It codes for CASTPEVPDQPQHF.

V is TRBV3-1 (or the pseudogene TRBV3-2) and J is TRBJ2-7, with D possibly matching TRBD1 (5 bases). Trimming cost V 1 base and J 3 bases, with 19 bases left between them. CDR1 is LGHDT and CDR2 is YNNKEL in the germline V gene (reference sequence). The length of the CDR3 is 17 residues. CDR3 region: CASSQGQGRGLYYEQYF. CDR3 DNA: TGTGCCAGCAGCCAAGGCCAGGGTAGAGGTCTCTACTACGAGCAGTACTTC.

The chain carries TRBV5-4 and TRBJ2-4, with D possibly TRBD2 on 5 matching bases. V lost 3 bases and J 0 bases, leaving 13 bases between the germline ends. CDR3 length: 16 residues. In germline, CDR1 is SGHNT, CDR2 YYREEE (reference sequence). The CDR3 is CASSSEGTLAKNIQYF. The CDR3 coding sequence is TGTGCCAGCAGCTCAGAGGGCACCCTAGCCAAAAACATTCAGTACTTC.

The chain uses TRBV7-2 and TRBJ2-5; TRBD2 might be the D (5 bases). The CDR3 consists of 14 residues. Germline V CDR1 and CDR2: SGHTA, FQGNSA. Trimming removed 2 bases from V and 2 bases from J, with 9 bases in between. CDR3 in amino acids: CASSLRQRQETQYF. In DNA, the CDR3 is TGTGCCAGCAGCTTAAGGCAGCGGCAAGAGACCCAGTACTTC.

V and J are TRBV9 and TRBJ2-5; weak D call: TRBD2 (7 bases). V shed 6 bases and J shed 4 bases, with 16 bases lying between them. Germline CDR1 SGDLS, CDR2 YYNGEE. The CDR3 totals 14 residues. CDR3 in DNA: TGTGCCAGCACCCCGGGGGGCAGCCTAGAGACCCAGTACTTC. Its translation is CASTPGGSLETQYF.

The V gene is TRBV6-2 or TRBV6-3, the J gene TRBJ2-7, with 12 bases lining up with TRBD2. The germline CDR1 and CDR2 sequences are MNHEY and SVGEGT. The length of the CDR3 is 19 residues. The V gene end was trimmed by 0 bases and the J gene end by 0 bases; junction bases not matched to a gene: 9. The CDR3 coding sequence is TGTGCCAGCAGTTACTCACTAGCGGGAGGACTCCTGCCCTCCTACGAGCAGTACTTC. Translation gives CASSYSLAGGLLPSYEQYF.